This record looks at one T cell receptor (beta chain) sequence and its context. The antigen remains undetermined. A junction end diverges from the germline sequence, so it may reflect a read error. Definite or probable Susac syndrome was diagnosed using recently defined diagnostic criteria. The CDR3 totals 15 residues. Per germline, CDR1 SSHAT and CDR2 FNYEAQ (reference sequence). These data are taken from a study of CD8 T cells in Susac syndrome. Study background: The Susac syndrome patients were therapy-naive, on corticosteroids, or on intravenous immunoglobulin alone at blood draw.

Study-wide results and limits: Among people with Susac, CD8+ clonal expansion was greatest in TEMRA cells and active patients.

When the RNA was reverse transcribed, random hexamers were used with an input of roughly 0.45 to 1 ug. One entry per CDR3 protein, called by TCRdb with MiXCR from the immunoSEQ multiplex PCR reads. This repertoire shows 92,000 or so distinct CDR3 sequences, approximately 96% found once; its top ten account for 0.62%. J is TRBJ2-2 and V is TRBV7-7, with 7 bases fitting TRBD1. This sequence originates from a human donor with Susac syndrome. Sequencing was performed on CD8+ T cells from PBMCs. CDR3 sequence reads: CASSPQGVRTGELFF. CDR3 nucleotide sequence: TGTGCTAGCAGCCCCCAGGGGGTACGCACCGGGGAGCTGTTTTTT. Combining the CDR3 with reference TRBV7-7 and TRBJ2-2 gives the whole variable domain GAGVSQSPRYKVTKRGQDVTLRCDPISSHATLYWYQQALGQGPEFLTYFNYEAQPDKSGLPSDRFSAERPEGSISTLTIQRTEQRDSAMYRCASSPQGVRTGELFFGEGSRLTVL.